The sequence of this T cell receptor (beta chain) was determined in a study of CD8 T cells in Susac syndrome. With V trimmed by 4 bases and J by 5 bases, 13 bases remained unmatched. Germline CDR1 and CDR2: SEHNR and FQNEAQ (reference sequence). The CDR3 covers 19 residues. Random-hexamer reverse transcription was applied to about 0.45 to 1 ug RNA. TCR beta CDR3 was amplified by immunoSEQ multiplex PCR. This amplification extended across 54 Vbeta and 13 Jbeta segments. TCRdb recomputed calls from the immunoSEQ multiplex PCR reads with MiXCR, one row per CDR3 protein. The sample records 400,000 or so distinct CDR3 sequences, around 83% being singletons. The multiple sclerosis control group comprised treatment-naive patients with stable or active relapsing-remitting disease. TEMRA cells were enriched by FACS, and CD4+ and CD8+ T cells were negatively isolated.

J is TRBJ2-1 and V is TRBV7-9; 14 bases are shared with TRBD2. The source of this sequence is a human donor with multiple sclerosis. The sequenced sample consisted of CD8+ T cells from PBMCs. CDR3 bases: TGTGCCAGCAGCTCGCCTGGACTAGCGGGAGGCCCAAAGAACAATGAGCAGTTCTTC. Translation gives CASSSPGLAGGPKNNEQFF.